The 15 T cell receptor beta chains given below trace back to one sample, sequenced in a study of OX40 agonist ivuxolimab in advanced cancers. Generated by immunoSEQ multiplex PCR, the TCRdb table keeps only in-frame clones and is missing some. The data show over 70,000 clones, approximately 90% seen once. Sequencing used CD4+ or CD8+ T cells sorted from blood, obtained in a trial of the OX40 agonist ivuxolimab. The source of these receptors is an adult with an advanced solid tumor such as melanoma, head and neck, liver or kidney cancer.

CDR3 nucleotide sequence: TGTGCCAGCAGTGGAATTAGCGGGAGCACCGGGGAGCTGTTTTTT. It translates to CASSGISGSTGELFF. The V call is TRBV6-1, the J call TRBJ2-2; 9 bases match TRBD2. CDR1 and CDR2 from the germline V gene are MNHNS and SASEGT. V was pared by 4 bases and J by 4 bases, with 4 bases of the junction left unmatched. The CDR3 totals 15 residues.

This chain uses TRBV2 with TRBJ2-5; 8 bases line up with TRBD2. From germline, CDR1 is SNHLY and CDR2 FYNNEI. The CDR3 contains 12 residues. V lost 4 bases to trimming and J lost 5 bases; unmatched junction nucleotides: 0. The CDR3 region is CASSGGGETQYF. The CDR3 coding sequence is TGTGCCAGCAGTGGCGGGGGGGAGACCCAGTACTTC.

The chain carries TRBV5-4 and TRBJ1-2; D call uncertain. Germline CDR1 is SGHNT and CDR2 is YYREEE (reference sequence). The CDR3 spans 12 residues. V lost 1 base and J lost 8, with 9 bases in between. CDR3 sequence reads: CASSLSRSGYTF. In DNA form, the CDR3 reads TGTGCCAGCAGCTTGAGCCGAAGCGGCTACACCTTC.

The chain couples TRBV2 to TRBJ1-1; 7 positions match TRBD1. Germline V gene lookup returns CDR1 SNHLY and CDR2 FYNNEI. This CDR3 contains 15 residues. The V and J ends lost 2 bases and 4 bases, in that order; junction bases with no gene match: 7. This chain's CDR3 is CASSERDRSGTEAFF. The CDR3 DNA is TGTGCCAGCAGTGAAAGGGACAGATCCGGCACTGAAGCTTTCTTT. Full variable domain (rest looked up from reference TRBV2 and TRBJ1-1): EPEVTQTPSHQVTQMGQEVILRCVPISNHLYFYWYRQILGQKVEFLVSFYNNEISEKSEIFDDQFSVERPDGSNFTLKIRSTKLEDSAMYFCASSERDRSGTEAFFGQGTRLTVV.

This clone turned up a few times. V and J are TRBV25-1 and TRBJ2-5, with D perhaps TRBD1 (5 bases). CDR3 length: 16 amino acids. The germline CDR1 and CDR2 sequences are MGHDK and SYGVNS. V was shortened by 4 bases and J by 4 bases, with 19 bases between the two germline ends. The CDR3 here is CASSGYRGSERETQYF. The CDR3 nucleotides are TGTGCCAGCAGTGGGTATAGGGGTTCGGAGCGAGAGACCCAGTACTTC.

This clone appeared once. The genes are TRBV30 and TRBJ1-3; weak D call: TRBD1 (6 bases). Germline CDR1 is GTSNPN and CDR2 is SVGIG (reference sequence). V lost 4 bases to trimming and J lost 2 bases, with 15 bases between them. The CDR3 contains 15 residues. CDR3 region: CAWISQGLPGNTIYF. The DNA for the CDR3 is TGTGCCTGGATTTCACAGGGTCTCCCTGGAAACACCATATATTTT.

The rearrangement links TRBV9 to TRBJ2-6; D remains ambiguous. The ends were cut back, 3 bases at V and 2 bases at J, with 9 bases in the middle. The CDR3 length is 15 residues. CDR1 and CDR2 (germline): SGDLS, YYNGEE. Here the CDR3 DNA reads TGTGCCAGCAGCGGAATAGGTGCTGGGGCCAACGTCCTGACTTTC. It encodes CASSGIGAGANVLTF.

The chain uses TRBV12-5 and TRBJ2-5; 12 bases agree with TRBD2. CDR1 is LGHNT and CDR2 is FRNRAP in the germline V gene. The CDR3 has 17 amino acids. Losses at the gene ends were 2 bases for V and 5 bases for J; bases not matched to a gene: 9. CDR3 region: CASGLPIGLAGTETQYF. In DNA form, the CDR3 reads TGTGCTAGTGGTTTGCCCATTGGACTAGCGGGAACGGAGACCCAGTACTTC.

The rearrangement links TRBV19 to TRBJ1-5, with unresolved D. There are 12 residues in the CDR3. Germline CDR1 is LNHDA and CDR2 is SQIVND (reference sequence). The V end was cut by 1 base, the J end by 7 bases, with 5 bases between. The CDR3 spells CASSIVEQPQHF. CDR3 sequence (DNA): TGTGCCAGTAGTATAGTAGAACAGCCCCAGCATTTT.

Only one count was recorded for this clone. The CDR3 loop reads CASSTSGVQETQYF. The DNA of the CDR3 is TGTGCCAGCAGCACTAGCGGAGTCCAAGAGACCCAGTACTTC. The chain joins TRBV27 to TRBJ2-5; 8 bases fit TRBD2. The V and J ends lost 6 bases and 1 base, in that order; junction bases with no gene match: 4. CDR3 length: 14 amino acids. CDR1 MNHEY and CDR2 SMNVEV come from the germline V gene (reference sequence).

The V call is TRBV9, the J call TRBJ2-5; TRBD2 agrees at 13 bases. Looked up from germline, CDR1 is SGDLS and CDR2 is YYNGEE. There are 19 residues in the CDR3. With V trimmed by 3 bases and J by 3 bases, 14 bases remained unmatched. CDR3 sequence reads: CASSGGGLAGAGDKETQYF. In nucleotides, the CDR3 is TGTGCCAGCAGCGGGGGAGGACTAGCGGGAGCGGGGGATAAAGAGACCCAGTACTTC.

The CDR3 DNA is TGCGCCAGCAGCTTGTGGGCGACGACCAATGAGCAGTTCTTC. Translating gives CASSLWATTNEQFF. The rearrangement uses TRBV5-1 and TRBJ2-1; D is unclear. Trimming removed 1 base at V and 6 bases at J, with 11 bases between. In germline, CDR1 is SGHRS, CDR2 YFSETQ. The CDR3 has 14 residues. Supplemented by reference TRBV5-1 and TRBJ2-1, the full variable domain reads KAGVTQTPRYLIKTRGQQVTLSCSPISGHRSVSWYQQTPGQGLQFLFEYFSETQRNKGNFPGRFSGRQFSNSRSEMNVSTLELGDSALYLCASSLWATTNEQFFGPGTRLTVL.

The chain has TRBV28 and TRBJ1-3; 8 bases agree with TRBD1. The CDR3 runs 15 residues. Germline V gene lookup returns CDR1 MDHEN and CDR2 SYDVKM. V lost 2 bases to trimming and J lost 3 bases; unmatched junction nucleotides: 3. This chain's CDR3 is CASSLQGALGNTIYF. DNA for the CDR3: TGTGCCAGCAGTTTACAGGGGGCGCTTGGAAACACCATATATTTT.

This clone has just a few counts. The gene calls are TRBV14 and TRBJ2-7; TRBD1 agrees at 8 bases. The CDR3 extends over 14 amino acids. Unmatched junction bases numbered 8, after V lost 4 bases and J lost 6 bases. Germline V gene sequence: CDR1 SGHDN, CDR2 FVKESK. The DNA for the CDR3 is TGTGCCAGCAGCCTAGGGACAGGCTACTCCGAGCAGTACTTC. It specifies CASSLGTGYSEQYF.

The chain has TRBV11-2 and TRBJ2-7; TRBD2 matches at 11 bases. CDR1 and CDR2 from the germline V gene are SGHAT and FQNNGV. The V gene end was trimmed by 4 bases and the J gene end by 6 bases; junction bases not matched to a gene: 5. The CDR3 covers 14 residues. The CDR3 protein is CASSSLAGGPEQYF. CDR3 in DNA: TGTGCCAGCAGCTCCTTAGCGGGAGGGCCCGAGCAGTACTTC. Filled out from reference TRBV11-2 and TRBJ2-7, the complete variable domain reads EAGVAQSPRYKIIEKRQSVAFWCNPISGHATLYWYQQILGQGPKLLIQFQNNGVVDDSQLPKDRFSAERLKGVDSTLKIQPAKLEDSAVYLCASSSLAGGPEQYFGPGTRLTVT.